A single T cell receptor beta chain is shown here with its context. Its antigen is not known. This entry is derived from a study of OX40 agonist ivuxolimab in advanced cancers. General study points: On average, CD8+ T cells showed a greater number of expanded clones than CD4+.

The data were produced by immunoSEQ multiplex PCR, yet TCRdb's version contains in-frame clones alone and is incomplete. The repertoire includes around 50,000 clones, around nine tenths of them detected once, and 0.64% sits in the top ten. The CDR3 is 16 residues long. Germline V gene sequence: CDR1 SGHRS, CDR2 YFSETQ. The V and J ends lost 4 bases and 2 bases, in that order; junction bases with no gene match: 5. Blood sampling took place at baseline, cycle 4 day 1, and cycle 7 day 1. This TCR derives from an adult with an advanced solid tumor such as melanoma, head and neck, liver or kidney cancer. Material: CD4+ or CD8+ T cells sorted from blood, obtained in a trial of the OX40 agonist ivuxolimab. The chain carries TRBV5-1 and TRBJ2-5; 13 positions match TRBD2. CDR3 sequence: CASSPGTSGIQETQYF. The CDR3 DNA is TGCGCCAGCAGCCCAGGGACTAGCGGGATACAAGAGACCCAGTACTTC.